The clone carrying this TCR beta chain was recorded at least ten times. The target antigen is unknown. These data are taken from a study of regulatory T cells in long-lasting Graves disease. General observations from the study: Segments TRBV28, TRBJ1-2 and TRBJ2-5 showed preferential usage in persistent disease.

CDR1 is LGHNT, CDR2 FRNRAP, per germline. The CDR3 has 12 amino acids. Trimming left V 6 bases short and J 4 bases short, with 9 bases between. Stated time point: newly diagnosed GD, antithyroid drugs for less than 3 months. The TCR library was prepared using RNA isolated from PBMCs. Graves' disease diagnosis used American Thyroid Association guidelines. Sequencing libraries for TCR beta were prepared with iRepertoire HTBI primers and Arm-PCR of CDR3 regions. TCRdb re-analysed the multiplex PCR reads in MiXCR, keeping a single row per CDR3 protein. This sample has around 250,000 distinct CDR3 sequences; about 18% occur once, and the top ten carry 14%. This sample was shared with a second study, whose subject was T cells in Graves' hyperthyroidism and ophthalmopathy. That source adds: Graves' hyperthyroidism without ophthalmopathy progression within 18 months was termed stable. Most thyroid clonotypes that were expanded above 0.001 also turned up in blood.

This specimen consisted of peripheral blood mononuclear cells (PBMCs), obtained at new diagnosis, from a patient treated with antithyroid drugs. The chain carries TRBV12-5 and TRBJ2-5; no definite D call. This clonotype originated in a woman under 40 with Graves disease. CDR3 amino acids: CASGTSSETQYF. The CDR3 nucleotides read TGTGCTAGTGGAACTTCCTCAGAGACCCAGTACTTC. The complete variable domain, with remaining parts taken from reference TRBV12-5 and TRBJ2-5, reads DARVTQTPRHKVTEMGQEVTMRCQPILGHNTVFWYRQTMMQGLELLAYFRNRAPLDDSGMPKDRFSAEMPDATLATLKIQPSEPRDSAVYFCASGTSSETQYFGPGTRLLVL.